This T cell receptor (beta chain) was captured in a study of blood T cell repertoires in COVID-19. V gave up 4 bases and J gave up 7 bases; unmatched junction bases: 9. Germline CDR1 reads LNHDA; CDR2 reads SQIVND (reference sequence). The CDR3 covers 14 residues. This table comes from immunoSEQ multiplex PCR, and its TCRdb copy is limited to in-frame clones, with some not included. The sample contains about 280,000 clones, about nine tenths of which appear only once. This receptor was identified in a woman aged 25 to 45 with COVID-19, enrolled during active disease. The chain carries TRBV19 and TRBJ2-7, with 8 bases aligning to TRBD2. Source material: peripheral blood. CDR3 loop: CASSTPAGVGEQYF. The DNA for the CDR3 is TGTGCCAGTAGTACCCCAGCGGGAGTGGGTGAGCAGTACTTC.